This TCR beta chain was captured by sequencing in a study of cytomegalovirus exposure and HLA in healthy donors. As for this clone: The antigen remains unidentified.

Findings of the study overall: Common viral pathogens seemed, in a later analysis, to connect with several of the most significant clusters. Serostatus for CMV was the only available immune exposure information.

The CDR3 spans 12 residues. The ends were cut back, 10 bases at V and 7 bases at J, with 14 bases in the middle. Germline loops: CDR1 MDHEN, CDR2 SYDVKM. The PCR employed 60 Vbeta primers together with 13 Jbeta primers. Repertoires were generated with immunoSEQ multiplex PCR, while TCRdb's copy carries only in-frame clones and drops some. This sample carries 150,000 to 200,000 clones, around 70% of them seen once, and the ten largest clones take roughly 3%. This chain connects TRBV28 to TRBJ1-5, with D perhaps matching TRBD1 (5 bases). This TCR was recovered from a male donor in good health and CMV-seronegative. The sequenced material came from PBMCs. The CDR3 spells CATRGSGQPQHF. The CDR3 DNA is TGTGCCACACGGGGGTCAGGGCAGCCCCAGCATTTT.